The 20 T cell receptor beta chains presented below share a single source sample, sequenced in a study of shared clonotypes between healthy human individuals. Repertoires were generated with immunoSEQ multiplex PCR, while TCRdb's copy carries only in-frame clones and drops some. The sample shows roughly 1 million clones, about 74% of them seen only once. Sequencing input: memory CD4+ T cells sorted from blood. Subset: CD45RA-negative fraction. These receptors were obtained from a man between 18 and 29 years old in good health.

The V gene is TRBV7-2, the J gene TRBJ2-7; 9 nucleotides align to TRBD1. With V trimmed by 3 bases and J by 7 bases, 16 bases remained unmatched. Germline V gene sequence: CDR1 SGHTA, CDR2 FQGNSA. The CDR3 consists of 17 residues. The CDR3 bases are TGTGCCAGCAGCTTCCACACAGGGGGCTCTATTCCTGGAGAGCAGTACTTC. It codes for CASSFHTGGSIPGEQYF.

This clone was observed a handful of times. V usage is TRBV6-5 and J usage is TRBJ1-1; D unclear. Germline CDR1 and CDR2: MNHEY and SVGAGI. V was pared by 6 bases and J by 4 bases, with 6 bases between. The CDR3 sequence is 11 residues long. The CDR3 DNA reads TGTGCCAGCAGGGTTGGCACTGAAGCTTTCTTT. It encodes CASRVGTEAFF.

V and J are TRBV30 and TRBJ2-5, with a weak D call TRBD1 (6 bases). CDR1 is GTSNPN and CDR2 is SVGIG in the germline V gene (reference sequence). Between the trimmed V and J ends, which lost 1 base and 4 bases, there was a span of 22 bases. CDR3 length: 17 residues. The CDR3 region has the DNA TGTGCCTGGAGTGGCGGGCTTATGGGGGCCAAGGGAGAGACCCAGTACTTC. Translation: CAWSGGLMGAKGETQYF.

The sample holds one count of this clone. The chain has TRBV10-1 and TRBJ1-5, with D unclear. The germline CDR1 and CDR2 sequences are WNHNN and SYGVQD (reference sequence). CDR3 size: 15 residues. Deletions cut 6 bases from V and 2 bases from J, with 14 bases between. The CDR3 bases are TGCGCCAGCAGCGCCGACCCTGGGGGCAATCAGCCCCAGCATTTT. Protein product: CASSADPGGNQPQHF.

The gene calls are TRBV27 and TRBJ2-5, with 15 bases lining up with TRBD2. The CDR3 spans 17 residues. The germline gives CDR1 MNHEY, CDR2 SMNVEV (reference sequence). J was trimmed by 5 bases and V by 3 bases; bases with no gene match: 7. CDR3: CASSFRTSGRGVETQYF. The DNA of the CDR3 is TGTGCCAGCAGTTTCCGGACTAGCGGGAGGGGGGTGGAGACCCAGTACTTC.

The table lists this clone with a few counts. J is TRBJ2-3 and V is TRBV18; 11 nucleotides match TRBD2. Germline CDR1 is KGHSH and CDR2 is LQKENI. V trimming: 8 bases; J trimming: 2 bases; junction bases outside the gene matches: 6. The CDR3 covers 15 residues. The CDR3 loop is CASTTSGGLTDTQYF. In DNA form, the CDR3 reads TGTGCCAGCACCACTAGCGGGGGACTCACAGATACGCAGTATTTT.

The CDR3 here is CASSGEGRAPEQYF. CDR3 nucleotides: TGTGCCAGCAGTGGGGAGGGTCGGGCCCCAGAGCAGTACTTC. The chain combines TRBV2 with TRBJ2-7; 7 nucleotides agree with TRBD2. The germline gives CDR1 SNHLY, CDR2 FYNNEI. The junction had 10 bases not matched to a gene; V was cut back by 4 bases and J by 7 bases. The CDR3 totals 14 residues.

This rearrangement joins TRBV30 to TRBJ1-2; D unresolved. The V end lost 0 bases, the J end lost 8 bases, and 7 bases lay between the germline ends. Germline loops: CDR1 GTSNPN, CDR2 SVGIG (reference sequence). This CDR3 spans 11 amino acids. The CDR3 DNA reads as TGTGCCTGGAGTGTGGAGAAGGGCTACACCTTC. Its protein is CAWSVEKGYTF.

This clone was counted ten times or more. This chain uses TRBV2 with TRBJ1-1; D may be TRBD1 (5 bases). The CDR3 spans 14 residues. Germline V gives CDR1 SNHLY, CDR2 FYNNEI. V dropped 11 bases and J dropped 6 bases, with 22 bases sitting between them. The CDR3 DNA follows: TGTGCCGGCGCGTTGGAGCAGGGAAGGTCTGAAGCTTTCTTT. It translates to CAGALEQGRSEAFF.

The gene calls are TRBV10-3 and TRBJ1-3; 7 bases align to TRBD1. The CDR3 loop spans 15 amino acids. V was pared by 5 bases and J by 2 bases, with 6 bases of the junction left unmatched. Looked up from germline, CDR1 is ENHRY and CDR2 is SYGVKD. The CDR3 nucleotides are TGTGCCATCAGTCGACAGGGAGTCGCTGGAAACACCATATATTTT. This sequence encodes CAISRQGVAGNTIYF.

The genes are TRBV2 and TRBJ1-2; 9 bases align to TRBD1. This CDR3 comprises 14 residues. Germline loops: CDR1 SNHLY, CDR2 FYNNEI. Trimming took 7 bases from V and 6 from J; bases not matched to a gene: 9. This CDR3 reads CASTPLRTGDGYTF. The DNA of the CDR3 is TGTGCCAGCACCCCTTTAAGGACAGGGGATGGCTACACCTTC.

The table lists this clone with a count of one. This chain's CDR3 is CASSQIAGLNYGYTF. For the CDR3, the DNA is TGCGCCAGCAGCCAAATTGCAGGGCTAAACTATGGCTACACCTTC. The chain carries TRBV4-1 and TRBJ1-2; tentatively, D is TRBD1 (5 bases). The CDR3 length is 15 residues. With 2 bases removed from V and 2 bases from J, the gap between germline ends came to 12 bases. Germline CDR1 MGHRA, CDR2 YSYEKL.

The genes are TRBV7-2 and TRBJ2-7; 11 nucleotides align to TRBD2. This CDR3 contains 18 residues. The germline CDR1 and CDR2 sequences are SGHTA and FQGNSA. The V and J ends lost 5 bases and 2 bases, in that order; junction bases with no gene match: 14. The CDR3 coding sequence is TGTGCCAGCAGCCCTCGCCCCCAGACTAGCGGGAACACCTACGAGCAGTACTTC. Translating it yields CASSPRPQTSGNTYEQYF. Drawing the rest from reference TRBV7-2 and TRBJ2-7, the complete variable domain is GAGVSQSPSNKVTEKGKDVELRCDPISGHTALYWYRQSLGQGLEFLIYFQGNSAPDKSGLPSDRFSAERTGGSVSTLTIQRTQQEDSAVYLCASSPRPQTSGNTYEQYFGPGTRLTVT.

Only one count was recorded for this clone. The chain carries TRBV29-1 and TRBJ2-1; the match to TRBD2 covers 8 bases. The CDR3 is 15 residues long. Trimming took 4 bases from V and 2 from J; bases not matched to a gene: 7. CDR1 SQVTM and CDR2 ANQGSEA come from the germline V gene. CDR3 nucleotides: TGCAGCGTTGTGAGCGGGGGATCTACCTACAATGAGCAGTTCTTC. Protein product: CSVVSGGSTYNEQFF.

This sequence joins TRBV5-1 and TRBJ1-6, with 9 nucleotides matching TRBD1. The CDR3 has 14 residues. The V gene end was trimmed by 4 bases and the J gene end by 7 bases; junction bases not matched to a gene: 3. The germline CDR1 and CDR2 sequences are SGHRS and YFSETQ. CDR3 nucleotide sequence: TGCGCCAGCAGCAAGGGACAGGGCAATTCACCCCTCCACTTT. Protein sequence: CASSKGQGNSPLHF. The full variable domain, in which reference TRBV5-1 and TRBJ1-6 provide the parts outside the CDR3, is KAGVTQTPRYLIKTRGQQVTLSCSPISGHRSVSWYQQTPGQGLQFLFEYFSETQRNKGNFPGRFSGRQFSNSRSEMNVSTLELGDSALYLCASSKGQGNSPLHFGNGTRLTVT.

This sequence joins TRBV11-2 and TRBJ2-7; 7 positions agree with TRBD2. After removal of 0 bases from V and 4 bases from J, the junction contained 6 bases not matched to a gene. The CDR3 is made up of 15 amino acids. CDR1 is SGHAT and CDR2 is FQNNGV in the germline V gene. The CDR3 coding sequence is TGTGCCAGCAGCTTAGAAACGGGACTACCTTACGAGCAGTACTTC. Translating gives CASSLETGLPYEQYF.

This clone was counted only a few times. Other DNA sequences of this sample code for an identical CDR3. This chain joins TRBV15 and TRBJ1-5, with unresolved D. The CDR3 contains 13 residues. CDR1 is LNHNV and CDR2 is YYDKDF in the germline V gene (reference sequence). The V gene lost 4 bases and the J gene lost 3 bases, with 7 bases spanning the gap. This chain's CDR3 is CATSTGSNQPQHF. For the CDR3, the DNA is TGTGCCACCAGCACAGGATCCAATCAGCCCCAGCATTTT.

V usage is TRBV6-5 and J usage is TRBJ2-7; D unresolved. Trimming pared 4 bases from V and 2 bases from J, leaving 6 bases between. Germline loops: CDR1 MNHEY, CDR2 SVGAGI. The CDR3 consists of 12 residues. The CDR3 spells CASSLLTYEQYF. In DNA form, the CDR3 reads TGTGCCAGCAGTTTACTCACCTACGAGCAGTACTTC.

CDR3: CASSATLSSGGNEQYF. CDR3 nucleotides: TGTGCCAGCAGCGCGACCCTATCTAGCGGGGGGAACGAGCAGTACTTC. V usage is TRBV9 and J usage is TRBJ2-7; 11 bases are a match to TRBD2. The CDR3 is 16 residues long. Germline V gives CDR1 SGDLS, CDR2 YYNGEE. The junction had 10 bases not matched to a gene; V was cut back by 3 bases and J by 5 bases.

The V call is TRBV10-1, the J call TRBJ2-7; D may be TRBD1 (6 bases). The CDR3 loop spans 14 amino acids. Per germline, CDR1 WNHNN and CDR2 SYGVQD (reference sequence). The ends were cut back, 3 bases at V and 7 bases at J, with 16 bases in the middle. As DNA, the CDR3 is TGCGCCAGCAGTGAACAGGGAACTTCAGGAGAGCAGTACTTC. This encodes CASSEQGTSGEQYF.